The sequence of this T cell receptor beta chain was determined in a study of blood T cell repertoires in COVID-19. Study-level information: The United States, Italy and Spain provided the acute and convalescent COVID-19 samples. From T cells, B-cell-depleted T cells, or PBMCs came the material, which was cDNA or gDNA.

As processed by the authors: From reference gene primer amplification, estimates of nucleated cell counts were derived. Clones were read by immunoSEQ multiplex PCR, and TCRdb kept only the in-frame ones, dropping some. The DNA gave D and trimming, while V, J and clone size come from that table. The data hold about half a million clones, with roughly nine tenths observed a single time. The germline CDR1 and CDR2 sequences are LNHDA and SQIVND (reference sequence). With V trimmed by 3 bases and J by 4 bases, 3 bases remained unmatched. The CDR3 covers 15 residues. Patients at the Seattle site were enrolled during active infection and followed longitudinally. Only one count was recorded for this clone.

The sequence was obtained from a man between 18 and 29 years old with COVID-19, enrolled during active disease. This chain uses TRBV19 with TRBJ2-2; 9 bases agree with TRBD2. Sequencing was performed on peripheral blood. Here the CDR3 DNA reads TGTGCCAGTAGTATCATAGCGGGAGTCACCGGGGAGCTGTTTTTT. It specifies CASSIIAGVTGELFF.